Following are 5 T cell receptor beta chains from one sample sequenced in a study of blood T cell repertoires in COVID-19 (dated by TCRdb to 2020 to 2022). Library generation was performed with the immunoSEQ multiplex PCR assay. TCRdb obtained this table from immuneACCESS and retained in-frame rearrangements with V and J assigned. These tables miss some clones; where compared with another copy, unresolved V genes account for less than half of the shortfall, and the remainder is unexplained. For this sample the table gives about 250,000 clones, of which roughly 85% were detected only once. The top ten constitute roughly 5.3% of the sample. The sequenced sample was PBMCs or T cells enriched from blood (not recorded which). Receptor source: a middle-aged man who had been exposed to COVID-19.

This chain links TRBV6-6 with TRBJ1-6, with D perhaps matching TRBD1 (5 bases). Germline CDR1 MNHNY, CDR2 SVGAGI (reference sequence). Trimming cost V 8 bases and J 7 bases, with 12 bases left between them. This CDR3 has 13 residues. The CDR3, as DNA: TGTGCCAGCCTCCTCCAGGGAAATTCACCCCTCCACTTT. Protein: CASLLQGNSPLHF.

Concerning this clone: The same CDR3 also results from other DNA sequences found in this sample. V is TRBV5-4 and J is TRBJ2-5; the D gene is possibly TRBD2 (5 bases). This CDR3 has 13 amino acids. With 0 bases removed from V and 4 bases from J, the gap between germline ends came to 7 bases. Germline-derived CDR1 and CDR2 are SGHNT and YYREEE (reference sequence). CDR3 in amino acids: CASSLAGGETQYF. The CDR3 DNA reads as TGTGCCAGCAGCTTGGCAGGAGGAGAGACCCAGTACTTC.

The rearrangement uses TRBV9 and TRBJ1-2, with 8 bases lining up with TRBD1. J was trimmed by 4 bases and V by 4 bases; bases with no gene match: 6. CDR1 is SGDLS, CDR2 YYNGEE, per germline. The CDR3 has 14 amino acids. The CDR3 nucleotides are TGTGCCAGCAGCCCGGTACAGGGGGTCTATGGCTACACCTTC. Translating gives CASSPVQGVYGYTF.

CDR3 region: CASSPPGTEETQYF. CDR3 nucleotide sequence: TGTGCCAGCTCACCACCCGGGACAGAAGAGACCCAGTACTTC. V and J are TRBV18 and TRBJ2-5, with TRBD1 matching 7 bases. V lost 0 bases, J lost 3 bases, and 1 base stayed unmatched. This CDR3 contains 14 residues. Looked up from germline, CDR1 is KGHSH and CDR2 is LQKENI.

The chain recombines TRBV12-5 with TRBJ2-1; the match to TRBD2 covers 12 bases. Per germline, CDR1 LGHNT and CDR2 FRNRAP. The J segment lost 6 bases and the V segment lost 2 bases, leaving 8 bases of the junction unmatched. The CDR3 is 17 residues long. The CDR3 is CASGLPKLAGGPNEQFF. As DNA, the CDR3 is TGTGCTAGTGGTTTGCCCAAGCTAGCGGGAGGGCCCAATGAGCAGTTCTTC.